The 32 T cell receptor beta chains given below trace back to one sample, sequenced in a study of cytomegalovirus exposure and HLA in healthy donors. This PCR relied on a set of 60 Vbeta primers and 13 Jbeta primers. Clones were read by immunoSEQ multiplex PCR, and TCRdb kept only the in-frame ones, dropping some. The table has about 170,000 clones, around two thirds seen once. The sample consisted of PBMCs. The receptors originated from a man in his forties in good health and CMV-seronegative.

This rearrangement joins TRBV2 to TRBJ1-2, with unresolved D. The CDR3 runs 14 residues. Germline V lookup: CDR1 SNHLY, CDR2 FYNNEI. V was clipped by 4 bases and J by 4 bases, with 13 bases between them. The CDR3 loop is CASSGTQASYGYTF. The CDR3 nucleotides read TGTGCCAGCAGTGGAACCCAGGCATCCTATGGCTACACCTTC.

This clone was observed a handful of times. The V gene is TRBV6-5, the J gene TRBJ2-1; TRBD1 agrees at 7 bases. The germline V gene encodes CDR1 MNHEY and CDR2 SVGAGI. The CDR3 totals 15 residues. Trimming cost V 5 bases and J 2 bases; bases outside gene matches: 6. The DNA for the CDR3 is TGTGCCAGCAGTCGCACAGGGGTCCCCTACAATGAGCAGTTCTTC. This gives the protein CASSRTGVPYNEQFF.

This clone was detected only once. V and J are TRBV10-3 and TRBJ1-2; perhaps TRBD1 as D (5 bases). Trimming took off 2 bases at V and 3 bases at J, with 10 bases between the two ends. The length of the CDR3 is 14 residues. Germline V CDR1 and CDR2: ENHRY, SYGVKD. The CDR3 sequence is CAISEGGVDYGYTF. Written as DNA, the CDR3 is TGTGCCATCAGTGAGGGGGGGGTTGACTATGGCTACACCTTC.

In this sample, this clone turned up a few times. The V and J genes are TRBV27 and TRBJ1-1; D is unclear. V was clipped by 7 bases and J by 4 bases, with 16 bases between them. CDR1 and CDR2 (germline): MNHEY, SMNVEV (reference sequence). The CDR3 loop spans 14 amino acids. The CDR3 DNA follows: TGTGCCAGCACCGAAGGAGGGATGGGCACTGAAGCTTTCTTT. Translated: CASTEGGMGTEAFF.

V and J are TRBV7-2 and TRBJ2-1, with 8 bases identical to TRBD1. The CDR3 extends over 18 amino acids. V was pared by 5 bases and J by 4 bases, with 16 bases of the junction left unmatched. CDR1 and CDR2 from the germline V gene are SGHTA and FQGNSA. DNA of the CDR3: TGTGCCAGCAGCCCTCGACCCAGGGGGCGGGTAACATACAATGAGCAGTTCTTC. Its protein is CASSPRPRGRVTYNEQFF. The full variable domain, completed using reference TRBV7-2 and TRBJ2-1, is GAGVSQSPSNKVTEKGKDVELRCDPISGHTALYWYRQSLGQGLEFLIYFQGNSAPDKSGLPSDRFSAERTGGSVSTLTIQRTQQEDSAVYLCASSPRPRGRVTYNEQFFGPGTRLTVL.

The chain has TRBV5-6 and TRBJ1-2, with D perhaps TRBD1 (5 bases). The CDR3 covers 15 residues. Germline assignment: CDR1 SGHDT and CDR2 YYEEEE. The V end was cut by 4 bases, the J end by 1 base, with 14 bases between. CDR3 bases: TGTGCCAGCAGCCTCAGGGCTTTGGGTAACTATGGCTACACCTTC. Amino acid sequence: CASSLRALGNYGYTF.

This sequence joins TRBV4-2 and TRBJ1-3; the D gene is possibly TRBD1 (6 bases). V was cut by 3 bases and J by 0 bases, with 12 bases left in between. Germline V lookup: CDR1 LGHNA, CDR2 YNFKEQ. This CDR3 has 16 amino acids. The CDR3 bases are TGTGCCAGCAGCCAGAACACAGGGAACTCTGGAAACACCATATATTTT. Translating gives CASSQNTGNSGNTIYF.

This rearrangement joins TRBV5-1 to TRBJ2-1, with TRBD2 as a possible D gene (6 bases). Between the trimmed V and J ends, which lost 0 bases and 8 bases, there was a span of 15 bases. The germline gives CDR1 SGHRS, CDR2 YFSETQ. The CDR3 extends over 15 amino acids. The DNA for the CDR3 is TGCGCCAGCAGCTTGGTAGGAGACGGGAGACATGAGCAGTTCTTC. Its protein product is CASSLVGDGRHEQFF.

A few counts support this clone. The chain has TRBV19 and TRBJ2-3; D gene unclear. V lost 2 bases, J lost 0 bases, and 9 bases lay in between. Germline V gives CDR1 LNHDA, CDR2 SQIVND (reference sequence). CDR3 length equals 15 residues. Here the CDR3 reads CASSIRGFSTDTQYF. CDR3 DNA: TGTGCCAGTAGTATACGAGGATTTAGCACAGATACGCAGTATTTT.

The chain carries TRBV19 and TRBJ2-1; possible D gene TRBD1, 5 bases. The CDR3 sequence is 16 residues long. Germline CDR1 reads LNHDA; CDR2 reads SQIVND (reference sequence). The V gene lost 3 bases and the J gene lost 5 bases, with 17 bases spanning the gap. The CDR3 spells CASSIVRQGADNEQFF. Written as DNA, the CDR3 is TGTGCCAGTAGTATTGTTCGGCAGGGTGCTGACAATGAGCAGTTCTTC. The full variable domain, rest sourced from reference TRBV19 and TRBJ2-1, is DGGITQSPKYLFRKEGQNVTLSCEQNLNHDAMYWYRQDPGQGLRLIYYSQIVNDFQKGDIAEGYSVSREKKESFPLTVTSAQKNPTAFYLCASSIVRQGADNEQFFGPGTRLTVL.

This chain uses TRBV5-1 with TRBJ2-7; 7 positions match TRBD1. Germline values: CDR1 SGHRS, CDR2 YFSETQ. The CDR3 consists of 14 residues. The junction had 3 bases not matched to a gene; V was cut back by 3 bases and J by 0 bases. CDR3 sequence reads: CASSWTGSSYEQYF. The DNA for the CDR3 is TGCGCCAGCAGCTGGACAGGCAGCTCCTACGAGCAGTACTTC. The whole variable domain, filled in from reference TRBV5-1 and TRBJ2-7, reads KAGVTQTPRYLIKTRGQQVTLSCSPISGHRSVSWYQQTPGQGLQFLFEYFSETQRNKGNFPGRFSGRQFSNSRSEMNVSTLELGDSALYLCASSWTGSSYEQYFGPGTRLTVT.

The chain links TRBV4-3 to TRBJ2-3; 15 nucleotides match TRBD2. The CDR3 loop spans 18 amino acids. V was pared by 8 bases and J by 1 base, with 10 bases of the junction left unmatched. The germline CDR1 and CDR2 sequences are LGHNA and YSLEER. CDR3 sequence reads: CASPPGLAGGKGTDTQYF. For the CDR3, the DNA is TGCGCCAGCCCCCCGGGACTAGCGGGAGGAAAGGGCACAGATACGCAGTATTTT.

The chain employs TRBV19 and TRBJ2-1; a weak D match, TRBD1 (5 bases). Germline values: CDR1 LNHDA, CDR2 SQIVND (reference sequence). This CDR3 is 14 amino acids long. Trimming removed 5 bases from V and 0 bases from J, with 8 bases in between. The CDR3 spells CASSPDSSYNEQFF. DNA of the CDR3: TGTGCCAGTAGTCCAGACAGCTCCTACAATGAGCAGTTCTTC.

The rearrangement links TRBV7-2 to TRBJ2-1; maybe TRBD1 (5 bases). CDR1 is SGHTA, CDR2 FQGNSA, per germline. There are 15 residues in the CDR3. Trimming took off 2 bases at V and 6 bases at J, with 14 bases between the two ends. CDR3 in DNA: TGTGCCAGCAGCTTATGCTCAGGGAACCGCAATGAGCAGTTCTTC. Protein: CASSLCSGNRNEQFF.

This clone was recorded a few times. This chain links TRBV6-5 with TRBJ2-7; D is ambiguous. The germline CDR1 and CDR2 sequences are MNHEY and SVGAGI. Trimming removed 6 bases from V and 4 bases from J, with 16 bases in between. The CDR3 spans 14 residues. In DNA, the CDR3 is TGTGCCAGCAGCCCCGGAGACTTGTATTACGAGCAGTACTTC. This sequence encodes CASSPGDLYYEQYF.

This clone was counted a few times. This chain joins TRBV10-1 and TRBJ2-7; 10 bases match TRBD2. The CDR3 contains 15 residues. V shed 11 bases and J 4 bases; nucleotides not matched to a gene: 14. Germline V gene data show CDR1 as WNHNN and CDR2 as SYGVQD (reference sequence). The CDR3 DNA reads TGCGCCCTCCGACGGACTAGCGGTGAAGGGTACGAGCAGTACTTC. This gives the protein CALRRTSGEGYEQYF.

The V and J genes are TRBV9 and TRBJ2-1, with 11 positions matching TRBD2. CDR1 is SGDLS and CDR2 is YYNGEE in the germline V gene. The CDR3 sequence is 18 residues long. Trimming removed 4 bases from V and 5 bases from J; junction bases left unmatched: 14. CDR3 protein: CASSTTGTSGAGDNEQFF. In nucleotides, the CDR3 is TGTGCCAGCAGCACAACCGGGACTAGCGGAGCCGGGGACAATGAGCAGTTCTTC.

The chain couples TRBV6-5 to TRBJ2-7, with 14 bases fitting TRBD2. The V gene end was trimmed by 6 bases and the J gene end by 7 bases; junction bases not matched to a gene: 8. CDR3 size: 15 residues. Germline loops: CDR1 MNHEY, CDR2 SVGAGI. The CDR3 DNA reads as TGTGCCAGCAGGGGGACTAGCGGGAGAACGGGGGAGCAGTACTTC. It yields the protein CASRGTSGRTGEQYF.

This clone was observed at least ten times. The genes are TRBV7-3 and TRBJ1-5; D not resolved. This CDR3 contains 13 residues. Trimming removed 1 base at V and 8 bases at J, with 9 bases between. Germline V gene lookup returns CDR1 SGHTA and CDR2 FQGTGA. The CDR3 sequence is CASSLNFGEPQHF. CDR3 nucleotides: TGTGCCAGCAGCTTAAATTTCGGGGAGCCCCAGCATTTT.

As to this clone: Compared with germline, one end of the junction differs, possibly owing to a read error. The J gene is TRBJ1-2, the V gene TRBV2; TRBD1 is a possible D gene (6 bases). The CDR3 consists of 10 residues. CDR1 and CDR2 (germline): SNHLY, FYNNEI. This chain's CDR3 is CASSEAGQVF. CDR3 sequence (DNA): TGTGCCAGCAGTGAAGCGGGACAAGTCTTC.

The chain's CDR3 is CASSQSLSEQYF. DNA of the CDR3: TGCGCCAGCAGCCAATCTCTAAGCGAGCAGTACTTC. The chain joins TRBV4-1 to TRBJ2-7; D not resolved. V was trimmed by 2 bases and J by 6 bases, leaving 8 bases between them. The CDR3 consists of 12 residues. The V gene's germline CDR1 is MGHRA and CDR2 YSYEKL.

With respect to this clone: The same CDR3 is also encoded by other DNA sequences in this sample. The rearrangement joins TRBV5-1 to TRBJ2-3, with a possible D match to TRBD2 (6 bases). Germline V gives CDR1 SGHRS, CDR2 YFSETQ. This CDR3 has 14 amino acids. V was cut by 3 bases and J by 2 bases, with 10 bases left in between. The CDR3 is CASSSGLNTDTQYF. The CDR3 nucleotides are TGCGCCAGCAGCTCGGGACTCAACACAGATACGCAGTATTTT.

The rearrangement joins TRBV18 to TRBJ2-5; TRBD1 aligns across 10 bases. This CDR3 has 17 amino acids. V was clipped by 3 bases and J by 4 bases; unmatched bases: 11. In germline, CDR1 is KGHSH, CDR2 LQKENI. The CDR3 reads CASSPSSERDRGETQYF. CDR3 DNA: TGTGCCAGCTCACCGTCCTCGGAGAGGGACAGGGGAGAGACCCAGTACTTC.

CDR3 in amino acids: CASKAALETQYF. CDR3 DNA sequence: TGTGCCAGCAAAGCTGCTCTGGAGACCCAGTACTTC. V and J are TRBV7-2 and TRBJ2-5, with D unresolved. The CDR3 consists of 12 residues. CDR1 is SGHTA and CDR2 is FQGNSA in the germline V gene. The ends were cut back, 7 bases at V and 5 bases at J, with 11 bases in the middle.

The V and J genes are TRBV5-6 and TRBJ2-3; 7 positions match TRBD1. Germline values: CDR1 SGHDT, CDR2 YYEEEE. This CDR3 has 14 amino acids. J was trimmed by 2 bases and V by 4 bases; bases with no gene match: 4. This CDR3 reads CASSTGTVTDTQYF. CDR3 nucleotides: TGTGCCAGCAGCACCGGGACAGTCACAGATACGCAGTATTTT.

The J gene is TRBJ2-3, the V gene TRBV27; 9 bases are a match to TRBD1. From germline, CDR1 is MNHEY and CDR2 SMNVEV (reference sequence). The ends lost 6 bases at V and 4 bases at J; junction bases unmatched: 8. CDR3 length: 15 amino acids. CDR3 amino acids: CASSSLGQGPDTQYF. DNA for the CDR3: TGTGCCAGCAGCTCGTTGGGACAGGGCCCAGATACGCAGTATTTT.

The chain employs TRBV11-2 and TRBJ2-7, with 9 bases that match TRBD1. With V trimmed by 5 bases and J by 3 bases, 2 bases remained unmatched. The CDR3 consists of 13 residues. CDR1 is SGHAT, CDR2 FQNNGV, per germline. The CDR3 coding sequence is TGTGCCAGCAGCCGGGACAGGGACTACGAGCAGTACTTC. Amino acid sequence: CASSRDRDYEQYF.

This sequence joins TRBV19 and TRBJ2-1; 9 bases are a match to TRBD2. J was trimmed by 8 bases and V by 5 bases; bases with no gene match: 19. CDR3 length: 18 amino acids. CDR1 is LNHDA and CDR2 is SQIVND in the germline V gene (reference sequence). CDR3 loop: CASSLAAHPSGAKDEQFF. The CDR3 nucleotides are TGTGCCAGTAGTCTCGCGGCCCACCCTAGCGGGGCTAAGGATGAGCAGTTCTTC.

The gene calls are TRBV11-2 and TRBJ1-2; the D gene is possibly TRBD1 (6 bases). The V end lost 4 bases, the J end lost 10 bases, and 16 bases lay between the germline ends. CDR3 size: 13 residues. CDR1 SGHAT and CDR2 FQNNGV come from the germline V gene. The CDR3 reads CASSSGQSGTYTF. CDR3 DNA: TGTGCCAGCAGCTCCGGACAGTCTGGGACCTACACCTTC.

The gene calls are TRBV2 and TRBJ2-7; no definite D call. The V gene lost 8 bases and the J gene lost 0 bases, with 8 bases spanning the gap. Germline assignment: CDR1 SNHLY and CDR2 FYNNEI. This CDR3 is built from 12 residues. The CDR3 reads CASRLVSYEQYF. The CDR3 DNA is TGTGCCAGCCGGCTAGTCTCCTACGAGCAGTACTTC.

This clone was observed once. The chain combines TRBV29-1 with TRBJ2-1; 10 bases match TRBD1. V trimming: 5 bases; J trimming: 2 bases; junction bases outside the gene matches: 3. The CDR3 runs 14 residues. Germline lookup yields CDR1 SQVTM and CDR2 ANQGSEA. The CDR3, as DNA: TGCAGCGTTACCGGACAGGGGGCCTACAATGAGCAGTTCTTC. It specifies CSVTGQGAYNEQFF.

Details on this clone: Given the absence of the conserved phenylalanine or tryptophan at the CDR3 end, a read error is likely. The chain uses TRBV20-1 and TRBJ1-2; weak D call: TRBD1 (5 bases). V was clipped by 7 bases and J by 6 bases, with 12 bases between them. Germline V gives CDR1 DFQATT, CDR2 SNEGSKA (reference sequence). This CDR3 is 11 amino acids long. CDR3 amino acids: CSVELGDGYTI. DNA of the CDR3: TGCAGTGTCGAGTTAGGGGATGGCTACACCATC.